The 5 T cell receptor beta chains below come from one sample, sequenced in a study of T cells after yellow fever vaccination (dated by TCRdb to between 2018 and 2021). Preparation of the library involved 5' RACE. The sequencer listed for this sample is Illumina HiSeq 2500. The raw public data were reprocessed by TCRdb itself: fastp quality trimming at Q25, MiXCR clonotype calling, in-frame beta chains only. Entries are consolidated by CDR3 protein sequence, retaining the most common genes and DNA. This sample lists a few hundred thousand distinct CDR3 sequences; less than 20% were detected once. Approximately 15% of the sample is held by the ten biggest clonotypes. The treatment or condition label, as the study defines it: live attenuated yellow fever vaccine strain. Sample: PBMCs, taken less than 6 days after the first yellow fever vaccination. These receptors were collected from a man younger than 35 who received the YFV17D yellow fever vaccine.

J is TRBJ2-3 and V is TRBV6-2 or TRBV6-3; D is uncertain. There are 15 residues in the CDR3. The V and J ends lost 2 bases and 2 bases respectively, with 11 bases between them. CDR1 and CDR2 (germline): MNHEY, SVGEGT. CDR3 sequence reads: CASSYSTAYTDTQYF. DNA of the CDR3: TGTGCCAGCAGTTACAGTACAGCTTACACAGATACGCAGTATTTT.

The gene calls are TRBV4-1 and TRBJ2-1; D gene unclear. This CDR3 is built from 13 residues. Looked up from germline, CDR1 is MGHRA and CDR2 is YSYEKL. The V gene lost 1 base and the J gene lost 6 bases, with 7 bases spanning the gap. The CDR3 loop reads CASSQVVTNEQFF. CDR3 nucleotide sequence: TGCGCCAGCAGCCAAGTAGTCACCAATGAGCAGTTCTTC.

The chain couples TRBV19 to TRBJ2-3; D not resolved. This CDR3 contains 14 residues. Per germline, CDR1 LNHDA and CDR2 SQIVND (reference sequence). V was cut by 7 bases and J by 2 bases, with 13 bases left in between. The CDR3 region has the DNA TGTGCCAGTAATCCACGGACGTACACAGATACGCAGTATTTT. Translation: CASNPRTYTDTQYF. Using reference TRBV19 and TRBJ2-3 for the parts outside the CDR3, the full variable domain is DGGITQSPKYLFRKEGQNVTLSCEQNLNHDAMYWYRQDPGQGLRLIYYSQIVNDFQKGDIAEGYSVSREKKESFPLTVTSAQKNPTAFYLCASNPRTYTDTQYFGPGTRLTVL.

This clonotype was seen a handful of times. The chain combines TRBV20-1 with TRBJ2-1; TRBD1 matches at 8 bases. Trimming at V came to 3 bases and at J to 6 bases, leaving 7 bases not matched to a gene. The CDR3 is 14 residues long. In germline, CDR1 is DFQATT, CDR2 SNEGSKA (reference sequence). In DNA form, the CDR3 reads TGCAGTGCTAGGGGGAGGACAGGGTCCAATGAGCAGTTCTTC. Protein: CSARGRTGSNEQFF.

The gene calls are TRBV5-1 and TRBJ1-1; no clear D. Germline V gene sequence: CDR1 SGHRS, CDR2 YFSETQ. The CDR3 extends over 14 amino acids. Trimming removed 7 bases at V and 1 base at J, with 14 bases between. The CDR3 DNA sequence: TGCGCCAGCCGCGGTTCTTTAGAGAACACTGAAGCTTTCTTT. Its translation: CASRGSLENTEAFF.